The rows below give T cell receptor beta chains drawn from one sample of a study of T-cell memory formation after mild COVID-19. TCRdb used MiXCR to reprocess the 5' RACE reads, holding one entry per CDR3 protein. In the table there are about 340,000 distinct CDR3 sequences, 13% of which are singletons. The sequenced sample was PBMCs or a T cell subset sorted from them (not recorded which). These receptors all stem from a man aged 18 to 29 who had mild COVID-19 (a few samples of this study predate the infection). Cell type and time point are not known. CDR3s include the opening cysteine and the closing phenylalanine or tryptophan. D genes are given only for firm matches. Only part of the rows carry a size: once, few, many, or a class if the clone is expanded.

clone_size	j_call	cdr3_length	d_call	v_call	cdr3_nt	cdr3_aa
-	TRBJ2-2	12	-	TRBV29-1	TGCAGCGTGGGGCAGGACAACGGGGAGCTGTTTTTT	CSVGQDNGELFF
-	TRBJ2-7	14	-	TRBV7-2	TGTGCCAGCAGCTTAGCCTACGGCTCCTACGAGCAGTACTTC	CASSLAYGSYEQYF
-	TRBJ1-2	12	TRBD1	TRBV11-2	TGTGCCAGCAGCCGCGACAGGGGTGGCTACACCTTC	CASSRDRGGYTF
-	TRBJ1-3	13	-	TRBV3-1	TGTGCCAGCAGCGGTTCCTCTGGAAACACCATATATTTT	CASSGSSGNTIYF
-	TRBJ1-2	13	-	TRBV7-9	TGTGCCAGCAGCCCTCCGGGACCCGGGGGCTACACCTTC	CASSPPGPGGYTF
few	TRBJ2-6	17	-	TRBV6-5	TGTGCCAGCAGTTACTATCGCGGCGAGTCTGGGGCCAACGTCCTGACTTTC	CASSYYRGESGANVLTF
-	TRBJ2-3	17	TRBD2	TRBV5-1	TGCGCCAGCAGCTGGGGTGCCGGGACTAGCATCCCAGATACGCAGTATTTT	CASSWGAGTSIPDTQYF
-	TRBJ2-4	12	-	TRBV7-9	TGTGCCAGCAGTCCGGACAGTAACATTCAGTACTTC	CASSPDSNIQYF
-	TRBJ2-7	12	-	TRBV12-3/TRBV12-4	TGTGCCAGCAGCAGTAGCCCCTACGAGCAGTACTTC	CASSSSPYEQYF
many	TRBJ2-3	15	-	TRBV6-5	TGTGCCAGCAGCATTGGACTACACAAGACAGATACGCAGTATTTT	CASSIGLHKTDTQYF
few	TRBJ2-6	16	-	TRBV11-3	TGTGCCAGCAGCGAAAGCAGGGGATCTGGGGCCAACGTCCTGACTTTC	CASSESRGSGANVLTF
-	TRBJ2-2	16	-	TRBV4-3	TGCGCCAGCAGCCAAGAATCTATTAGCCTCGCCGGGGAGCTGTTTTTT	CASSQESISLAGELFF